This T cell receptor beta chain was identified in a study of regulatory T cells in long-lasting Graves disease. The time point was: newly diagnosed GD, antithyroid drugs for less than 3 months. Researchers made the TCR library from RNA that was extracted from PBMCs. Criteria from the American Thyroid Association guidelines were applied to diagnose Graves' disease. This clonotype showed up many times. Arm-PCR of CDR3 regions with iRepertoire HTBI primers generated TCR beta libraries. TCRdb ran MiXCR on the multiplex PCR reads and lists one entry per CDR3 protein. The repertoire includes roughly 610,000 distinct CDR3 sequences, roughly 16% of them detected once, and about 17% sits in the top ten. In addition, the sample was reused for a study of T cells in Graves' hyperthyroidism and ophthalmopathy. Per that study: Not enrolled were patients with uncontrolled infection, other autoimmune disease, pregnancy or lactation.

This receptor was taken from a woman aged 25 to 39 with Graves disease. Sequencing used peripheral blood mononuclear cells (PBMCs), obtained at new diagnosis, from a patient treated with antithyroid drugs.

This CDR3 reads CASSDTDMNTEAFF. DNA of the CDR3: TGTGCCAGCAGTGATACGGACATGAACACTGAAGCTTTCTTT. The chain combines TRBV6-1 with TRBJ1-1; TRBD1 might be the D (5 bases). V lost 3 bases and J lost 0, with 8 bases in between. The germline V gene encodes CDR1 MNHNS and CDR2 SASEGT. The length of the CDR3 is 14 residues.